Listed here are 6 T cell receptor beta chains from one sample, sequenced in a study of OX40 agonist ivuxolimab in advanced cancers. The repertoire was sequenced with immunoSEQ multiplex PCR; TCRdb's copy has only in-frame clones and lacks some. The sample contains approximately 24,000 clones, about 85% of which appear only once. Sample: CD4+ or CD8+ T cells sorted from blood, taken in a trial of the OX40 agonist ivuxolimab. The receptors derive from an adult with an advanced solid tumor such as melanoma, head and neck, liver or kidney cancer.

The chain has TRBV2 and TRBJ1-3; 7 bases align to TRBD1. V lost 2 bases to trimming and J lost 3 bases; unmatched junction nucleotides: 7. CDR1 is SNHLY and CDR2 is FYNNEI in the germline V gene. This CDR3 comprises 16 residues. The CDR3 nucleotides read TGTGCCAGCAGTGAATCGACAGGGTTTATTGGAAACACCATATATTTT. Translating gives CASSESTGFIGNTIYF.

The CDR3 DNA is TGTGCCAGCAGCCAAGATATGTCCTACGAGCAGTACTTC. This sequence encodes CASSQDMSYEQYF. The rearrangement joins TRBV14 to TRBJ2-7; the D is unclear. Germline CDR1 is SGHDN and CDR2 is FVKESK. V was pared by 0 bases and J by 1 base, with 4 bases between. The CDR3 extends over 13 amino acids.

The chain employs TRBV9 and TRBJ2-7; TRBD2 matches at 10 bases. V dropped 0 bases and J dropped 4; count of bases not matched to a gene: 4. The CDR3 sequence is 15 residues long. The germline CDR1 and CDR2 sequences are SGDLS and YYNGEE. CDR3 loop: CASSVVPSGSYEQYF. CDR3 bases: TGTGCCAGCAGCGTAGTCCCTAGCGGGAGTTACGAGCAGTACTTC. Complete variable domain (other parts from reference TRBV9 and TRBJ2-7): DSGVTQTPKHLITATGQRVTLRCSPRSGDLSVYWYQQSLDQGLQFLIQYYNGEERAKGNILERFSAQQFPDLHSELNLSSLELGDSALYFCASSVVPSGSYEQYFGPGTRLTVT.

The rearrangement uses TRBV7-9 and TRBJ2-7; the D is unclear. Trimming stripped 0 bases from V and 5 bases from J, with 14 bases between. Germline loops: CDR1 SEHNR, CDR2 FQNEAQ (reference sequence). CDR3 length: 15 residues. Written as DNA, the CDR3 is TGTGCCAGCAGCTTAGCTGTCTACAGATCCGACGAGCAGTACTTC. It yields the protein CASSLAVYRSDEQYF.

The chain carries TRBV7-9 and TRBJ1-1; TRBD1 agrees at 7 bases. The CDR3 sequence is 13 residues long. From germline, CDR1 is SEHNR and CDR2 FQNEAQ (reference sequence). Trimming at V came to 5 bases and at J to 5 bases, leaving 5 bases not matched to a gene. The chain's CDR3 is CASSQSTGTEAFF. CDR3 nucleotide sequence: TGTGCCAGCAGCCAATCGACAGGGACTGAAGCTTTCTTT.

This clone came up a few times. J is TRBJ1-2 and V is TRBV11-2; D is ambiguous. Germline V gene lookup returns CDR1 SGHAT and CDR2 FQNNGV. CDR3 length equals 13 residues. The V and J ends lost 3 bases and 6 bases respectively, with 11 bases between them. The CDR3 sequence is CASSLVSHHGYTF. The CDR3 coding sequence is TGTGCCAGCAGCTTGGTCAGCCATCATGGCTACACCTTC.